This TCR beta chain was captured in a study of shared clonotypes between healthy human individuals. Notes on the study in general: Estimated richness was generally greater in naive than memory subsets.

When replicate PCRs were run on sorted subsets, they used approximately 210 ng DNA, about 30,000 T cell genomes. Some clones are missing from TCRdb's copy, which holds only in-frame ones; the method was immunoSEQ multiplex PCR. In the table there are more than 2,000,000 clones, around 94% of which are singletons. A note on this clone: Its matching antigen is unknown.

There are 15 residues in the CDR3. The V gene's germline CDR1 is SGHDT and CDR2 YYEEEE. The V end lost 4 bases, the J end lost 0 bases, and 11 bases lay between the germline ends. This chain uses TRBV5-6 with TRBJ1-5; D not resolved. This sequence originates from a man aged 18 to 35 in good health. The sample comprised naive CD4+ T cells sorted from blood. Regarding subset: CD45RA+ positively selected. CDR3 amino acids: CASSVGGYSNQPQHF. In DNA, the CDR3 is TGTGCCAGCAGCGTCGGAGGTTATAGCAATCAGCCCCAGCATTTT. Drawing the rest from reference TRBV5-6 and TRBJ1-5, the complete variable domain is DAGVTQSPTHLIKTRGQQVTLRCSPKSGHDTVSWYQQALGQGPQFIFQYYEEEERQRGNFPDRFSGHQFPNYSSELNVNALLLGDSALYLCASSVGGYSNQPQHFGDGTRLSIL.